Each of the 4 T cell receptor beta chains below was sequenced from the same sample in a study of blood T cell repertoires in COVID-19. The data were produced by immunoSEQ multiplex PCR, yet TCRdb's version contains in-frame clones alone and is incomplete. The profile shows around 30,000 clones, roughly 88% of them singletons. Sequenced input: peripheral blood. The origin of the receptors is a man older than 75 with acute or convalescent COVID-19.

The chain couples TRBV3-1 (or the pseudogene TRBV3-2) to TRBJ1-5; 7 bases are shared with TRBD1. From germline, CDR1 is LGHDT and CDR2 YNNKEL (reference sequence). V trimming: 2 bases; J trimming: 1 base; junction bases outside the gene matches: 5. The CDR3 is 16 residues long. CDR3: CASSQRGLGSNQPQHF. CDR3 bases: TGTGCCAGCAGCCAAAGGGGGCTAGGGAGCAATCAGCCCCAGCATTTT.

This clone was seen once. The chain employs TRBV30 and TRBJ1-5; 10 bases fit TRBD1. Germline CDR1 reads GTSNPN; CDR2 reads SVGIG (reference sequence). CDR3 length: 14 amino acids. The V segment lost 3 bases and the J segment 7 bases; nucleotides outside the gene matches: 6. The CDR3 is CAWRPGTGAQPQHF. The CDR3 DNA reads as TGTGCCTGGAGGCCTGGGACAGGGGCACAGCCCCAGCATTTT.

The chain has TRBV11-3 and TRBJ2-3; TRBD1 aligns across 10 bases. Losses at the gene ends were 5 bases for V and 5 bases for J; bases not matched to a gene: 7. The CDR3 covers 15 residues. Germline CDR1 and CDR2: SGHNT and YENEEA. The chain's CDR3 is CASSPGTGEGDTQYF. For the CDR3, the DNA is TGTGCCAGCAGCCCCGGGACAGGGGAAGGAGATACGCAGTATTTT.

This clone was counted a single time. The rearrangement joins TRBV7-8 to TRBJ1-2, with 8 bases fitting TRBD1. Trimming at V came to 5 bases and at J to 4 bases, leaving 12 bases not matched to a gene. Germline-derived CDR1 and CDR2 are SGHVS and FQNEAQ. The CDR3 sequence is 16 residues long. The CDR3: CASSPVAGQGGYGYTF. The CDR3 nucleotides are TGTGCCAGCAGCCCGGTCGCTGGACAGGGCGGCTATGGCTACACCTTC. The whole variable domain, remainder taken from reference TRBV7-8 and TRBJ1-2, is GAGVSQSPRYKVAKRGQDVALRCDPISGHVSLFWYQQALGQGPEFLTYFQNEAQLDKSGLPSDRFFAERPEGSVSTLKIQRTQQEDSAVYLCASSPVAGQGGYGYTFGSGTRLTVV.